The 25 T cell receptor beta chains listed next were all sequenced from one sample in a study of shared clonotypes between healthy human individuals. The repertoire was sequenced with immunoSEQ multiplex PCR; TCRdb's copy has only in-frame clones and lacks some. The data show some 2 million clones, about 95% seen once. CD8 cells classed as naive were CD45RO-negative and positively selected for CCR7, excluding terminally differentiated effector memory CD45RA+ cells. Sequencing used naive CD8+ T cells sorted from blood. The receptor source for this set is a man between 18 and 35 years old in good health.

The table lists this clone with a count of one. The chain joins TRBV5-6 to TRBJ2-5; 7 bases match TRBD2. Germline loops: CDR1 SGHDT, CDR2 YYEEEE. The CDR3 is 14 amino acids. J was trimmed by 5 bases and V by 4 bases; bases with no gene match: 8. Written as DNA, the CDR3 is TGTGCCAGCAGCCAACTAGCGTGGGAGGAGACCCAGTACTTC. Its translation: CASSQLAWEETQYF.

The chain links TRBV5-6 to TRBJ2-7; a weak D match, TRBD2 (5 bases). Germline CDR1 reads SGHDT; CDR2 reads YYEEEE. The CDR3 contains 13 residues. The V end was cut by 4 bases, the J end by 1 base, with 9 bases between. The DNA of the CDR3 is TGTGCCAGCAGCGTAGGACTGTCCTACGAGCAGTACTTC. It yields the protein CASSVGLSYEQYF. The full variable domain, its missing parts supplied by reference TRBV5-6 and TRBJ2-7, is DAGVTQSPTHLIKTRGQQVTLRCSPKSGHDTVSWYQQALGQGPQFIFQYYEEEERQRGNFPDRFSGHQFPNYSSELNVNALLLGDSALYLCASSVGLSYEQYFGPGTRLTVT.

This sequence joins TRBV7-2 and TRBJ1-2; no clear D gene. The V and J ends lost 5 bases and 4 bases respectively, with 17 bases between them. The germline CDR1 and CDR2 sequences are SGHTA and FQGNSA. CDR3 length equals 15 residues. The CDR3 sequence is CASSPRAHDAYGYTF. CDR3 bases: TGTGCCAGCAGCCCAAGGGCCCACGACGCCTATGGCTACACCTTC.

The V call is TRBV7-9, the J call TRBJ2-1; the D gene is possibly TRBD2 (6 bases). Trimming took off 7 bases at V and 10 bases at J, with 14 bases between the two ends. This CDR3 is 12 amino acids long. The germline V gene encodes CDR1 SEHNR and CDR2 FQNEAQ (reference sequence). CDR3 sequence reads: CASTTRAGEQFF. The DNA for the CDR3 is TGTGCCAGCACCACGAGGGCGGGGGAGCAGTTCTTC.

The rearrangement joins TRBV5-1 to TRBJ2-3; a weak D match, TRBD1 (5 bases). The V gene lost 0 bases and the J gene lost 0 bases, with 11 bases spanning the gap. Germline-derived CDR1 and CDR2 are SGHRS and YFSETQ. This CDR3 has 16 amino acids. CDR3 residues: CASSLAGHPSTDTQYF. Written as DNA, the CDR3 is TGCGCCAGCAGCTTGGCCGGACACCCTAGCACAGATACGCAGTATTTT.

A single count supports this clone. Given a much more abundant clone one base away, this may be a read error. Additional DNA sequences in this sample encode the identical CDR3. This chain uses TRBV20-1 with TRBJ2-3, with D unclear. CDR1 is DFQATT, CDR2 SNEGSKA, per germline (reference sequence). The CDR3 has 11 residues. CDR3 in DNA: TGCAGCGCTGGACGCACAGATACGCAGTATTTT. Its translation is CSAGRTDTQYF.

The rearrangement uses TRBV4-1 and TRBJ2-7; the D call may be TRBD1 or TRBD2 (5 bases each). The CDR3 is made up of 16 amino acids. V gave up 2 bases and J gave up 3 bases, with 17 bases separating them. CDR1 and CDR2 (germline): MGHRA, YSYEKL. DNA of the CDR3: TGCGCCAGCAGCCAAATATCCGGGGCCGCCGACTACGAGCAGTACTTC. Protein product: CASSQISGAADYEQYF.

The chain carries TRBV28 and TRBJ1-5; D gene unclear. The CDR3 sequence is 15 residues long. The V gene lost 2 bases and the J gene lost 0 bases, with 8 bases spanning the gap. CDR1 is MDHEN and CDR2 is SYDVKM in the germline V gene. CDR3: CASSLIGNSNQPQHF. The CDR3 region has the DNA TGTGCCAGCAGTTTAATTGGGAATAGCAATCAGCCCCAGCATTTT.

The rearrangement uses TRBV5-1 and TRBJ2-3, with 13 bases that match TRBD2. Trimming took 6 bases from V and 2 from J; bases not matched to a gene: 3. This CDR3 is 15 amino acids long. The germline CDR1 and CDR2 sequences are SGHRS and YFSETQ. The CDR3: CASTGTSGVTDTQYF. For the CDR3, the DNA is TGCGCCAGCACCGGGACTAGCGGGGTCACAGATACGCAGTATTTT.

The V call is TRBV27, the J call TRBJ2-7; a possible D gene is TRBD2 (6 bases). The V and J ends lost 3 bases and 2 bases respectively, with 14 bases between them. The germline CDR1 and CDR2 sequences are MNHEY and SMNVEV (reference sequence). The CDR3 is 15 residues long. CDR3 sequence: CASSFSGTLTYEQYF. The DNA for the CDR3 is TGTGCCAGCAGTTTCTCCGGGACTCTCACCTACGAGCAGTACTTC.

A word on this clone: One junction end does not reproduce the germline sequence, and a read error may be involved. The rearrangement links TRBV9 to TRBJ2-2; 7 bases agree with TRBD1. Germline V lookup: CDR1 SGDLS, CDR2 YYNGEE. The CDR3 sequence is 12 residues long. The CDR3 DNA sequence: TGTGCCAGCAGCGTAAGACAGGGCAAATTGATTTTT. This codes for CASSVRQGKLIF.

The rearrangement uses TRBV6-5 and TRBJ1-3; 7 bases are shared with TRBD1. V lost 5 bases and J lost 6; bases outside the gene matches: 10. Looked up from germline, CDR1 is MNHEY and CDR2 is SVGAGI. CDR3 length: 15 amino acids. Written as DNA, the CDR3 is TGTGCCAGCAGTCCCTTGCGACAGGGACCAAACACCATATATTTT. This sequence encodes CASSPLRQGPNTIYF.

V and J are TRBV4-1 and TRBJ2-7, with 7 bases lining up with TRBD1. The trim removed 0 bases at V and 5 bases at J, leaving 7 bases unmatched. Germline CDR1 and CDR2: MGHRA and YSYEKL. The CDR3 loop spans 15 amino acids. The CDR3 DNA reads TGCGCCAGCAGCCAAGATAAGGGACAGAGGGACGAGCAGTACTTC. Encoded protein: CASSQDKGQRDEQYF.

The chain has TRBV4-1 and TRBJ1-4; tentatively, D is TRBD1 (5 bases). CDR3 size: 16 residues. From germline, CDR1 is MGHRA and CDR2 YSYEKL. The V end lost 0 bases, the J end lost 8 bases, and 16 bases lay between the germline ends. The CDR3 protein is CASSQEPGEVGEKLFF. The DNA for the CDR3 is TGCGCCAGCAGCCAAGAGCCGGGGGAAGTAGGAGAAAAACTGTTTTTT.

The chain carries TRBV4-1 and TRBJ2-5; D tentatively reads TRBD1 or TRBD2 (6 bases each). The germline V and J ends were trimmed by 3 bases and 5 bases, with 19 bases remaining between them. Germline V CDR1 and CDR2: MGHRA, YSYEKL. The CDR3 runs to 16 residues. CDR3 region: CASSHAYEGGLETQYF. The CDR3 bases are TGCGCCAGCAGCCATGCCTATGAGGGGGGCCTGGAGACCCAGTACTTC.

In regard to this clone: Other DNA sequences in the sample encode the same CDR3. The V gene is TRBV7-9, the J gene TRBJ2-7; D remains ambiguous. V gave up 0 bases and J gave up 0 bases, with 9 bases separating them. The CDR3 runs 15 residues. The germline V gene encodes CDR1 SEHNR and CDR2 FQNEAQ (reference sequence). CDR3 loop: CASSLASGTSYEQYF. The CDR3 DNA reads TGTGCCAGCAGCTTAGCTTCTGGCACCTCCTACGAGCAGTACTTC.

J is TRBJ2-7 and V is TRBV7-9; the match to TRBD1 covers 12 bases. CDR1 and CDR2 from the germline V gene are SEHNR and FQNEAQ (reference sequence). V dropped 4 bases and J dropped 4; count of bases not matched to a gene: 5. The CDR3 covers 15 residues. Here the CDR3 DNA reads TGTGCCAGCAGCTCAGAGGGACAGGGGGCGTACGAGCAGTACTTC. This translates into CASSSEGQGAYEQYF. Looking up the rest from reference TRBV7-9 and TRBJ2-7 gives the full variable domain: DTGVSQNPRHKITKRGQNVTFRCDPISEHNRLYWYRQTLGQGPEFLTYFQNEAQLEKSRLLSDRFSAERPKGSFSTLEIQRTEQGDSAMYLCASSSEGQGAYEQYFGPGTRLTVT.

V usage is TRBV7-9 and J usage is TRBJ2-1; 11 bases match TRBD2. Trimming cost V 5 bases and J 0 bases; bases outside gene matches: 12. Germline assignment: CDR1 SEHNR and CDR2 FQNEAQ (reference sequence). The CDR3 has 19 residues. The CDR3 here is CASSAGPGLAVDSYNEQFF. The CDR3 DNA sequence: TGTGCCAGCAGCGCGGGCCCGGGACTAGCGGTGGACTCCTACAATGAGCAGTTCTTC.

The rearrangement links TRBV10-2 to TRBJ1-5; 7 bases map to TRBD1. The length of the CDR3 is 15 residues. The germline V gene has CDR1 WSHSY and CDR2 SAAADI. J gave up 5 bases and V 2 bases, and 6 bases lay outside the gene matches. CDR3 nucleotides: TGCGCCAGCAGTGAGCGGACAGGAATTCATCAGCCCCAGCATTTT. Translating it yields CASSERTGIHQPQHF.

In regard to this clone: The sample contains more than one DNA sequence encoding this CDR3. The chain combines TRBV9 with TRBJ2-1, with D perhaps matching TRBD1 (5 bases). The CDR3 sequence is 15 residues long. From germline, CDR1 is SGDLS and CDR2 YYNGEE. V was trimmed by 0 bases and J by 3 bases, leaving 10 bases between them. CDR3 in amino acids: CASSVEGLDYNEQFF. DNA for the CDR3: TGTGCCAGCAGCGTAGAGGGGCTGGACTACAATGAGCAGTTCTTC.

The CDR3 loop is CATEGEDSYEQYF. CDR3 sequence (DNA): TGTGCCACCGAAGGGGAAGACTCCTACGAGCAGTACTTC. The rearrangement links TRBV5-4 to TRBJ2-7; maybe TRBD1 (5 bases). CDR1 and CDR2 from the germline V gene are SGHNT and YYREEE (reference sequence). The CDR3 covers 13 residues. The V gene lost 9 bases and the J gene lost 0 bases, with 13 bases spanning the gap.

In nucleotides, the CDR3 is TGCGCCAGCAGCGTGGAACTAGGGGGCCAGGGGTCCTACGAGCAGTACTTC. Residues: CASSVELGGQGSYEQYF. The chain has TRBV5-1 and TRBJ2-7, with 7 bases matching TRBD1. V was pared by 4 bases and J by 1 base, with 14 bases of the junction left unmatched. The CDR3 is 17 residues long. Germline CDR1 is SGHRS and CDR2 is YFSETQ.

There are a few counts of this clone. The chain is built from TRBV28 and TRBJ2-4; TRBD1 matches 7 bases. CDR3 length equals 12 residues. CDR1 and CDR2 (germline): MDHEN, SYDVKM. Trimming at V came to 4 bases and at J to 8 bases, leaving 2 bases not matched to a gene. Here the CDR3 DNA reads TGTGCCAGCAGTTCCCAGGGGGACATTCAGTACTTC. As protein: CASSSQGDIQYF.

This chain joins TRBV5-1 and TRBJ2-3, with no clear D. Trimming shortened V by 0 bases and J by 1 base, and 9 bases separated the two germline ends. The CDR3 loop spans 15 amino acids. CDR1 and CDR2 (germline): SGHRS, YFSETQ. The CDR3 spells CASSLEFIGTDTQYF. The CDR3 region has the DNA TGCGCCAGCAGCTTGGAATTTATTGGCACAGATACGCAGTATTTT.

As to this clone: Additional DNA sequences in this sample encode the identical CDR3. The chain employs TRBV28 and TRBJ2-7; the match to TRBD2 covers 7 bases. V gave up 3 bases and J gave up 1 base; unmatched junction bases: 3. CDR1 MDHEN and CDR2 SYDVKM come from the germline V gene. The CDR3 extends over 14 amino acids. The CDR3 DNA follows: TGTGCCAGCAGTTTGGGGGGGGAGTCCTACGAGCAGTACTTC. Protein product: CASSLGGESYEQYF.